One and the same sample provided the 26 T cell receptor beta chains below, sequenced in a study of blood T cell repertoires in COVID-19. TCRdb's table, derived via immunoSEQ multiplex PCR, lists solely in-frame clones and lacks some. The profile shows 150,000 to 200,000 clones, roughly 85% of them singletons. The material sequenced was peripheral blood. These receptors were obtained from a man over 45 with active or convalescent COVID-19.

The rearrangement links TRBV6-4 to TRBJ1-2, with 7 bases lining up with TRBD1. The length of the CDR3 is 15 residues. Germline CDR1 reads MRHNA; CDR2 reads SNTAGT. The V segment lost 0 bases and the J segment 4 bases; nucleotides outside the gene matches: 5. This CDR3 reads CASSDSGRDSYGYTF. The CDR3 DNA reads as TGTGCCAGCAGTGACTCCGGACGGGACAGCTATGGCTACACCTTC.

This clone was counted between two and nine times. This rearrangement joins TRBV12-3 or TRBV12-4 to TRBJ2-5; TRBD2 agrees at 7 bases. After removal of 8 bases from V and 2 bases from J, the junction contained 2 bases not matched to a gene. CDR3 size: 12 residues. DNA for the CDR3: TGTGCCAGCCGGGGGGATCAAGAGACCCAGTACTTC. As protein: CASRGDQETQYF.

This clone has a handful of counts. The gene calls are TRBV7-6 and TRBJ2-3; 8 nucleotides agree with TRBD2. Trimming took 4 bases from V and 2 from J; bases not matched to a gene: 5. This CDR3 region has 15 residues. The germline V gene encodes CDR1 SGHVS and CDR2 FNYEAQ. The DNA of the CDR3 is TGTGCCAGCAGCTCTCTAGCGGGTTCCACAGATACGCAGTATTTT. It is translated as CASSSLAGSTDTQYF.

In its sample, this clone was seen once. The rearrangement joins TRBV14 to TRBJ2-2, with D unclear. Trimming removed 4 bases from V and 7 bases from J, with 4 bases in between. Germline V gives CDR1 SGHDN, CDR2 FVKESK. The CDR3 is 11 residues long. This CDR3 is CASSLYGELFF. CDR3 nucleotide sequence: TGTGCCAGCAGCCTGTACGGGGAGCTGTTTTTT.

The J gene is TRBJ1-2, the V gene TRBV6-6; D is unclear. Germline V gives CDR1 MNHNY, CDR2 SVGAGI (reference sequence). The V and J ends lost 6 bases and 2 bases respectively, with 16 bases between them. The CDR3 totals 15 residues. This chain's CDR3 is CASSWAENVNYGYTF. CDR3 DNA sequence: TGTGCCAGCAGCTGGGCAGAGAACGTGAACTATGGCTACACCTTC.

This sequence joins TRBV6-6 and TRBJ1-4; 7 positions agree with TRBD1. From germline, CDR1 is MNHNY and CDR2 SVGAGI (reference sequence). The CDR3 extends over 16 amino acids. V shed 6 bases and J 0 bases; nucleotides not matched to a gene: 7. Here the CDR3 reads CASRLGQAATNEKLFF. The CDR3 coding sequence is TGTGCCAGCAGACTAGGACAGGCAGCAACTAATGAAAAACTGTTTTTT.

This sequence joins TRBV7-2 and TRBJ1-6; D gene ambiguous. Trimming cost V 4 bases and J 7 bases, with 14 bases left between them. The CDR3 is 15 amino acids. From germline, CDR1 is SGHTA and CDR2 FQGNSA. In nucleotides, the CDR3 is TGTGCCAGCAGCTCTATAGCCCCCCGCAATTCACCCCTCCACTTT. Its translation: CASSSIAPRNSPLHF.

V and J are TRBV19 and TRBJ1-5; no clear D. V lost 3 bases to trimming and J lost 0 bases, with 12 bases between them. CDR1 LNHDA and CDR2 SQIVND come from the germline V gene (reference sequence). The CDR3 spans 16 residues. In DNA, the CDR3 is TGTGCCAGTAGTATTAGCTGGTTCGATAGCAATCAGCCCCAGCATTTT. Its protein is CASSISWFDSNQPQHF.

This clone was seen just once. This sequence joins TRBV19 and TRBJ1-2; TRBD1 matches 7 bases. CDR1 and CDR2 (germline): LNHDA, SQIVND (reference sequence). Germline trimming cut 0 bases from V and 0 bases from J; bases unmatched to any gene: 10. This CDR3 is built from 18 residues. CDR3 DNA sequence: TGTGCCAGTAGTATAGATCCCCCACGCGGGACAGCTAACTATGGCTACACCTTC. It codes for CASSIDPPRGTANYGYTF.

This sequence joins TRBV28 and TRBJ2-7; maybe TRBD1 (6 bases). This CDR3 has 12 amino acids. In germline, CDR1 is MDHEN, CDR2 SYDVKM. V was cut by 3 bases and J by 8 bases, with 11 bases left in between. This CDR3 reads CASSLNRDQQYF. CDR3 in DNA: TGTGCCAGCAGTTTGAACAGGGACCAGCAGTACTTC.

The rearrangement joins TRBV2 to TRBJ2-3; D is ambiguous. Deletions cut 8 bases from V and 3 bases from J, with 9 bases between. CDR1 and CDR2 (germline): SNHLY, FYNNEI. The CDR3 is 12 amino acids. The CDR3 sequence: CASGVRTDTQYF. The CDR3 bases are TGTGCCAGCGGTGTGAGGACAGATACGCAGTATTTT.

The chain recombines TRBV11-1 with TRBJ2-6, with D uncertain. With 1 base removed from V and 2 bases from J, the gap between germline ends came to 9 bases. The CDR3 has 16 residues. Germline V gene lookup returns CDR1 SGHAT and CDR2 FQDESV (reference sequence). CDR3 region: CASSLVSSPGANVLTF. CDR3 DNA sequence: TGTGCCAGCAGCTTAGTTAGCAGTCCTGGGGCCAACGTCCTGACTTTC.

CDR3 protein: CASSPRLAGDPPEIGTQYF. As DNA, the CDR3 is TGTGCCAGCAGCCCGAGACTAGCGGGTGACCCCCCTGAGATTGGTACGCAGTATTTT. This sequence joins TRBV13 and TRBJ2-3; 10 bases align to TRBD2. The CDR3 sequence is 19 residues long. Trimming at V came to 5 bases and at J to 8 bases, leaving 22 bases not matched to a gene. Germline CDR1 and CDR2: PRHDT and FYEKMQ (reference sequence).

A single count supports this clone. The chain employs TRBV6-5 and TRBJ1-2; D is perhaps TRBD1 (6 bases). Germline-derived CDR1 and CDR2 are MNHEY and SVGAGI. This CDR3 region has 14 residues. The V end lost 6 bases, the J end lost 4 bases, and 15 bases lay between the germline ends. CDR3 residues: CASSGGDIGYGYTF. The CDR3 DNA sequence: TGTGCCAGCAGCGGGGGGGACATCGGCTATGGCTACACCTTC.

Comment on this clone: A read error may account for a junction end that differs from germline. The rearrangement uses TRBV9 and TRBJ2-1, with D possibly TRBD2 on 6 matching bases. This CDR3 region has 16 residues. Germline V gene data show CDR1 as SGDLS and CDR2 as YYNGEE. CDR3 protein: CASSEGLTPGLTGPLF. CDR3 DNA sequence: TGTGCCAGCAGCGAGGGACTCACTCCGGGACTGACGGGCCCACTCTTC.

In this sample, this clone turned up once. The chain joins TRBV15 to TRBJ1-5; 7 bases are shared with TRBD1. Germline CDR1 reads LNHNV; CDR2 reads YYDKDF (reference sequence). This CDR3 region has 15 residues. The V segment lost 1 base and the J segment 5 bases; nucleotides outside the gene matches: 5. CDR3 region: CATSRVWQGDQPQHF. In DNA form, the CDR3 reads TGTGCCACCAGCAGAGTATGGCAGGGGGATCAGCCCCAGCATTTT.

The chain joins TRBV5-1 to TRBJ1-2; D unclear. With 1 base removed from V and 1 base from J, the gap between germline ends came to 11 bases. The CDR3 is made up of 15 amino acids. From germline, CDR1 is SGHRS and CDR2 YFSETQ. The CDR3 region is CASSLSATFNYGYTF. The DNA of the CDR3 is TGCGCCAGCAGCTTGAGCGCCACTTTTAACTATGGCTACACCTTC. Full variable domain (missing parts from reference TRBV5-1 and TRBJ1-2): KAGVTQTPRYLIKTRGQQVTLSCSPISGHRSVSWYQQTPGQGLQFLFEYFSETQRNKGNFPGRFSGRQFSNSRSEMNVSTLELGDSALYLCASSLSATFNYGYTFGSGTRLTVV.

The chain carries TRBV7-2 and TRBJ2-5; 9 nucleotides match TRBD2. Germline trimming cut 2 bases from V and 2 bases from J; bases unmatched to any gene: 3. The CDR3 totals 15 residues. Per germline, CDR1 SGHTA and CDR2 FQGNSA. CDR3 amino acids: CASSLTSGPQETQYF. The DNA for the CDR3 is TGTGCCAGCAGCTTAACTAGCGGGCCTCAAGAGACCCAGTACTTC.

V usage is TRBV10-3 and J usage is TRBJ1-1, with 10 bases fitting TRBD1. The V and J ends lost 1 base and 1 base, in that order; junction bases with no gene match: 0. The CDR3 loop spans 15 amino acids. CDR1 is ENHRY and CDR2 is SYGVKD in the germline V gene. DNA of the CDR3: TGTGCCATCAGTGAGTGGACAGGGGGGAACACTGAAGCTTTCTTT. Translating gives CAISEWTGGNTEAFF.

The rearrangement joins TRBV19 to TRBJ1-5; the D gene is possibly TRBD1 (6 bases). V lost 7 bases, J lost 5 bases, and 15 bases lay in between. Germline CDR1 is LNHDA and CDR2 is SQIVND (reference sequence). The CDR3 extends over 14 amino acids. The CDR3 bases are TGTGCCAGTACCCCCCGGGACATATATCAGCCCCAGCATTTT. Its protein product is CASTPRDIYQPQHF.

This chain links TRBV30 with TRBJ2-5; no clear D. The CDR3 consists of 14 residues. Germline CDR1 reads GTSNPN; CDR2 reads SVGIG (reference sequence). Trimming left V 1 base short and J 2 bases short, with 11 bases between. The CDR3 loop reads CAWSGVARQETQYF. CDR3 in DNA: TGTGCCTGGAGTGGAGTAGCACGACAAGAGACCCAGTACTTC.

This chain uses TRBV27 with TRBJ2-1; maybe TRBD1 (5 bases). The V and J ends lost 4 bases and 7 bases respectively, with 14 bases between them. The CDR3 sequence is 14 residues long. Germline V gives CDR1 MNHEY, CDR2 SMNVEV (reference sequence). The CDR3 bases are TGTGCCAGCAGTTCCCGGCAGGGTGGGAATGAGCAGTTCTTC. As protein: CASSSRQGGNEQFF.

This chain's CDR3 is CASSSGTAAYEQYF. The CDR3 DNA reads TGTGCCAGCAGCTCGGGGACTGCTGCCTACGAGCAGTACTTC. This chain links TRBV7-3 with TRBJ2-7, with a possible D match to TRBD2 (6 bases). Germline values: CDR1 SGHTA, CDR2 FQGTGA. Trimming cost V 4 bases and J 2 bases, with 12 bases left between them. The CDR3 loop spans 14 amino acids.

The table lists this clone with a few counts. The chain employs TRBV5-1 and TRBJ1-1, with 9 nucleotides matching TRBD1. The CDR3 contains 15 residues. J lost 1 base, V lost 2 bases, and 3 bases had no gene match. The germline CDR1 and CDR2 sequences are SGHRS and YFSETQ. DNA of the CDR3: TGCGCCAGCAGCTTATCACAGGGGGCGAACACTGAAGCTTTCTTT. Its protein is CASSLSQGANTEAFF.

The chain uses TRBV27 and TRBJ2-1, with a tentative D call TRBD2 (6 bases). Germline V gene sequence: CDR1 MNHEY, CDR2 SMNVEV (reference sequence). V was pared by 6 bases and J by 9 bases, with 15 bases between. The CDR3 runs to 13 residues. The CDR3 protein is CASSYGVGGEQFF. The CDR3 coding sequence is TGTGCCAGCAGCTATGGCGTGGGGGGTGAGCAGTTCTTC.

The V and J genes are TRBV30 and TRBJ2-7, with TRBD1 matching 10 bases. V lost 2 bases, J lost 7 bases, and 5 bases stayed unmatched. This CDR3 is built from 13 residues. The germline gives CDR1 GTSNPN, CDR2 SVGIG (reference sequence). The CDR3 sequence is CAWSRQGAGEQYF. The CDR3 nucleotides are TGTGCCTGGAGTAGACAGGGGGCAGGGGAGCAGTACTTC.